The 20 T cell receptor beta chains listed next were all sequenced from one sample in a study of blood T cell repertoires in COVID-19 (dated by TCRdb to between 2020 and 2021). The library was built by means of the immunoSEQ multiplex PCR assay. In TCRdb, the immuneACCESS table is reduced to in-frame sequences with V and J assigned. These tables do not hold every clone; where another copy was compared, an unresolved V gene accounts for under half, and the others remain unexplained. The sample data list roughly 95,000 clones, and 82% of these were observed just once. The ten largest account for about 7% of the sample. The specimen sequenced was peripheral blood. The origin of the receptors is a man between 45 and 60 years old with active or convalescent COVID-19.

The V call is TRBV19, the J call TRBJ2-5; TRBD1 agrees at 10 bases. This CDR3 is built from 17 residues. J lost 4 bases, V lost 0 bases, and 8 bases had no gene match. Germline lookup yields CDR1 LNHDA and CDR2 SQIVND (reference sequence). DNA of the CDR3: TGTGCCAGTAGTATAGATTTCGACAGGGGGCTAGGAGAGACCCAGTACTTC. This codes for CASSIDFDRGLGETQYF.

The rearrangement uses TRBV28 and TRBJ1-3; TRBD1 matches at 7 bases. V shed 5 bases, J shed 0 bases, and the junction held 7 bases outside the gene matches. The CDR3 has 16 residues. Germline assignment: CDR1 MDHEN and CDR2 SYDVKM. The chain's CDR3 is CASSLPDRISGNTIYF. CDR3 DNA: TGTGCCAGCAGTCTACCGGACAGGATCTCTGGAAACACCATATATTTT.

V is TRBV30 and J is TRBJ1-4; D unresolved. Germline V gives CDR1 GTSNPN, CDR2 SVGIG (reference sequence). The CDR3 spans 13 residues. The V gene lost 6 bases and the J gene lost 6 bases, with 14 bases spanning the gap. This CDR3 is CACRILSHEKLFF. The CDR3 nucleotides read TGTGCCTGCAGGATCTTATCCCATGAAAAACTGTTTTTT.

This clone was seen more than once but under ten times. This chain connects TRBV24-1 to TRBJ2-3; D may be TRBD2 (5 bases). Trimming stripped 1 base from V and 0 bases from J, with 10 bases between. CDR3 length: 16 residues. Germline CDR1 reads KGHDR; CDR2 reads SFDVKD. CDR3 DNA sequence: TGTGCCACCAGTGATTTTGTGGCGGGTAGCACAGATACGCAGTATTTT. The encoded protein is CATSDFVAGSTDTQYF.

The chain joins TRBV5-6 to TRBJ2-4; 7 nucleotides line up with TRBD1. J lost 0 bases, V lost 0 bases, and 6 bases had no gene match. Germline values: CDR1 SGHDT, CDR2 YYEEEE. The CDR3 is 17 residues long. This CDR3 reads CASSLEGTALAKNIQYF. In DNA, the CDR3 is TGTGCCAGCAGCTTGGAGGGGACAGCCCTAGCCAAAAACATTCAGTACTTC.

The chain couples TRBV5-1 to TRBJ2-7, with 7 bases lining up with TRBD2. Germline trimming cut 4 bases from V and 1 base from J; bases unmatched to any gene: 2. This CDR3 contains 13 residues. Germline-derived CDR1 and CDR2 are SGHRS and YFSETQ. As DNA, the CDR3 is TGCGCCAGCAGCCGGGGGGATTCCTACGAGCAGTACGTC. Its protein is CASSRGDSYEQYV.

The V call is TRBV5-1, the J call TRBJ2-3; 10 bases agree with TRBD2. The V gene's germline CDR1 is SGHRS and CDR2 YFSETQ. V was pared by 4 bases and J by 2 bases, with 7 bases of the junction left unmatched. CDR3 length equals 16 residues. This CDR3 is CASSALAGRDTDTQYF. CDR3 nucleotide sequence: TGCGCCAGCAGCGCACTAGCGGGGCGGGACACAGATACGCAGTATTTT.

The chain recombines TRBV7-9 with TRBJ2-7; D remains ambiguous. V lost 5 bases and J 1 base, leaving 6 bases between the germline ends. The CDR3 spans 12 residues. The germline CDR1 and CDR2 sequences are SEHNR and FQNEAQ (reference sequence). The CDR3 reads CASSIHSYEQYF. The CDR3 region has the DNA TGTGCCAGCAGCATCCATTCCTACGAGCAGTACTTC.

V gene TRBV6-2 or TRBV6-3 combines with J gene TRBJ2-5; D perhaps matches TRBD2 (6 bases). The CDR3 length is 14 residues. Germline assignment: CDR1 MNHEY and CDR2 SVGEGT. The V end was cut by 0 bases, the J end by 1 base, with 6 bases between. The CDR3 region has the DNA TGTGCCAGCAGTTACTCGGGAGGCCAAGAGACCCAGTACTTC. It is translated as CASSYSGGQETQYF.

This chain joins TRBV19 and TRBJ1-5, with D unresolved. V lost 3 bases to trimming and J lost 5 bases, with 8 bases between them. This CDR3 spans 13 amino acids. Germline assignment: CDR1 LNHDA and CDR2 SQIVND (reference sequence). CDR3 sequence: CASSMSQHQPQHF. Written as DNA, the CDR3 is TGTGCCAGTAGTATGTCACAGCATCAGCCCCAGCATTTT.

The CDR3 sequence: CASSPPGGTGELFF. The CDR3 region has the DNA TGCGCCAGCAGCCCTCCAGGGGGAACCGGGGAGCTGTTTTTT. The chain links TRBV5-1 to TRBJ2-2; 7 nucleotides match TRBD1. CDR1 SGHRS and CDR2 YFSETQ come from the germline V gene. V dropped 4 bases and J dropped 5; count of bases not matched to a gene: 5. The CDR3 has 14 residues.

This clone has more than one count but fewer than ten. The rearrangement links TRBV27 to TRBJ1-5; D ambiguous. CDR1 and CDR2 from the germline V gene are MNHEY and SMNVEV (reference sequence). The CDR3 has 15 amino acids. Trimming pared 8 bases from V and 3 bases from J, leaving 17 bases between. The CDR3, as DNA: TGTGCCAGCGGTAACAGTATTCGGGACAATCAGCCCCAGCATTTT. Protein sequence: CASGNSIRDNQPQHF.

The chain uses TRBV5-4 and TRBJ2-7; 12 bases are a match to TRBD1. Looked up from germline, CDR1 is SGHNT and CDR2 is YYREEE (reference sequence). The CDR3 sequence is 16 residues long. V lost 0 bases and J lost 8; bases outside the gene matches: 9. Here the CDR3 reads CASSLGSPGQGAKQYF. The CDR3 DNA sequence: TGTGCCAGCAGCTTGGGGTCCCCGGGACAGGGGGCGAAGCAGTACTTC.

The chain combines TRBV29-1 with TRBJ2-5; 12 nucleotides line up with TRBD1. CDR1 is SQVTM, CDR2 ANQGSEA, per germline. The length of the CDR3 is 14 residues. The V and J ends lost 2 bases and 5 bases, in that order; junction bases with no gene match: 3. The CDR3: CSVERGTGGETQYF. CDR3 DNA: TGCAGCGTTGAAAGAGGGACAGGGGGCGAGACCCAGTACTTC.

The CDR3 nucleotides read TGCGCCAGCAAAAGCGGGGTAAACCAAGAGACCCAGTACTTC. Amino acid sequence: CASKSGVNQETQYF. The chain recombines TRBV5-1 with TRBJ2-5, with 7 bases aligning to TRBD2. V lost 6 bases and J lost 0; bases outside the gene matches: 5. This CDR3 comprises 14 residues. Germline V lookup: CDR1 SGHRS, CDR2 YFSETQ.

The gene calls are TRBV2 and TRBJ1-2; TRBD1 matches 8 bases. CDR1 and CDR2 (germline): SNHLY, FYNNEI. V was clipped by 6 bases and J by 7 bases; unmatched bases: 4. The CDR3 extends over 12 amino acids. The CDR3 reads CASSAQGGGYTF. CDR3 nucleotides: TGTGCCAGCAGCGCACAGGGGGGTGGCTACACCTTC.

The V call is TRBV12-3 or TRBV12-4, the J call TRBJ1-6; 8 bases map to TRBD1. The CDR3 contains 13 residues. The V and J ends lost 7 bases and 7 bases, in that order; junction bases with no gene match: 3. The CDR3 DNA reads TGTGCCAGCAACAGGGGGGTCAATTCACCCCTCCACTTT. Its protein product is CASNRGVNSPLHF.

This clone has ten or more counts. The CDR3 DNA follows: TGTGCCAGCAGCATCGGACAGGGGGCTAATGGCTACACCTTC. The encoded protein is CASSIGQGANGYTF. The rearrangement links TRBV7-9 to TRBJ1-2; 11 positions agree with TRBD1. The CDR3 sequence is 14 residues long. The V gene's germline CDR1 is SEHNR and CDR2 FQNEAQ (reference sequence). J gave up 6 bases and V 5 bases, and 5 bases lay outside the gene matches.

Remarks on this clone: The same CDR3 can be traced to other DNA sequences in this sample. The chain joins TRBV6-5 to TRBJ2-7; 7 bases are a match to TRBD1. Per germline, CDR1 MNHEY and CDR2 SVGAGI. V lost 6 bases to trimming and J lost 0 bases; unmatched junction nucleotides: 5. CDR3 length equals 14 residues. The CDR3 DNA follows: TGTGCCAGCAGCCGACAGGGAAGCTCCTACGAGCAGTACTTC. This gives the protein CASSRQGSSYEQYF.

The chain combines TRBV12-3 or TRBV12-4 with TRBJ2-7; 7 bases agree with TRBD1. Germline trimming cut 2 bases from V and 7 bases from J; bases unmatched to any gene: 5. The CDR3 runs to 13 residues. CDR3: CASSLKGAGEQYF. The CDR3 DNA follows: TGTGCCAGCAGTTTAAAGGGGGCAGGGGAGCAGTACTTC.